What follows are 27 T cell receptor beta chains derived from one specimen sequenced in a study of control samples from healthy donors and cancer patients. Data came from immunoSEQ multiplex PCR; TCRdb stores just in-frame clones and leaves some out. The sample holds about 83,000 clones; 91% are singletons and the top ten take 17%. Sequencing was carried out using blood. These receptors originate from a middle-aged man in good health.

The genes are TRBV2 and TRBJ1-4; D is ambiguous. The germline CDR1 and CDR2 sequences are SNHLY and FYNNEI. The CDR3 spans 13 residues. V gave up 7 bases and J gave up 0 bases, with 6 bases separating them. CDR3 coding DNA: TGTGCCAGCACTCCAGCAACTAATGAAAAACTGTTTTTT. Translated, it gives CASTPATNEKLFF.

This clone was recorded once. The gene calls are TRBV5-4 and TRBJ2-3, with D perhaps TRBD2 (7 bases). With 7 bases removed from V and 2 bases from J, the gap between germline ends came to 14 bases. Germline assignment: CDR1 SGHNT and CDR2 YYREEE (reference sequence). This CDR3 comprises 14 residues. The CDR3 loop reads CASGQRDSTDTQYF. CDR3 nucleotides: TGTGCCAGCGGACAGCGGGACTCCACAGATACGCAGTATTTT.

The rearrangement uses TRBV12-3 or TRBV12-4 and TRBJ2-1; 7 bases fit TRBD1. The CDR3 totals 12 residues. After removal of 5 bases from V and 12 bases from J, the junction contained 7 bases not matched to a gene. In nucleotides, the CDR3 is TGTGCCAGCAGTGTACCAGGGGGAAGGCAGTTCTTC. This gives the protein CASSVPGGRQFF.

In the case of this clone: Other DNA sequences in the sample encode the same CDR3. The chain couples TRBV7-2 to TRBJ1-1; D uncertain. V lost 0 bases, J lost 0 bases, and 5 bases lay in between. The V gene's germline CDR1 is SGHTA and CDR2 FQGNSA. The CDR3 is 14 residues long. CDR3: CASSLAAVNTEAFF. CDR3 in DNA: TGTGCCAGCAGCTTAGCGGCGGTGAACACTGAAGCTTTCTTT.

The CDR3 sequence: CASKSSQMNTEAFF. In DNA, the CDR3 is TGTGCCAGCAAATCCTCGCAGATGAACACTGAAGCTTTCTTT. The chain carries TRBV2 and TRBJ1-1; D is undetermined. V lost 7 bases and J lost 0, with 12 bases in between. CDR1 and CDR2 (germline): SNHLY, FYNNEI. CDR3 length: 14 amino acids.

This chain joins TRBV11-2 and TRBJ2-3; D might be TRBD1 (6 bases). The CDR3 runs to 14 residues. From germline, CDR1 is SGHAT and CDR2 FQNNGV. V lost 7 bases and J lost 1, with 12 bases in between. CDR3 loop: CASKPSGGTDTQYF. The CDR3 DNA reads TGTGCCAGCAAGCCTTCAGGGGGCACAGATACGCAGTATTTT.

J is TRBJ1-5 and V is TRBV5-5; D unclear. This CDR3 comprises 13 residues. Per the germline V gene, CDR1 is SGHKS and CDR2 is YYEKEE (reference sequence). The V gene lost 4 bases and the J gene lost 7 bases, with 12 bases spanning the gap. As DNA, the CDR3 is TGTGCCAGCAGCCCTTTCGAGGACCAGCCCCAGCATTTT. Protein sequence: CASSPFEDQPQHF.

V usage is TRBV5-6 and J usage is TRBJ1-2, with D unclear. CDR1 is SGHDT, CDR2 YYEEEE, per germline. The CDR3 consists of 14 residues. V shed 0 bases and J shed 1 base, with 7 bases lying between them. CDR3 amino acids: CASSLERNNYGYTF. The DNA for the CDR3 is TGTGCCAGCAGCTTGGAAAGGAATAACTATGGCTACACCTTC.

The sample holds a few counts of this clone. CDR3 nucleotide sequence: TGTGCCACCAGCAGAGATTGGGGCACTGGAAACACCATATATTTT. It is translated as CATSRDWGTGNTIYF. This chain joins TRBV15 and TRBJ1-3, with a possible D match to TRBD1 (5 bases). The CDR3 contains 15 residues. Trimming cost V 0 bases and J 2 bases, with 8 bases left between them. Germline assignment: CDR1 LNHNV and CDR2 YYDKDF (reference sequence). Using reference TRBV15 and TRBJ1-3 for the parts outside the CDR3, the full variable domain is DAMVIQNPRYQVTQFGKPVTLSCSQTLNHNVMYWYQQKSSQAPKLLFHYYDKDFNNEADTPDNFQSRRPNTSFCFLDIRSPGLGDTAMYLCATSRDWGTGNTIYFGEGSWLTVV.

The V and J genes are TRBV2 and TRBJ2-7; TRBD1 might be the D (5 bases). From germline, CDR1 is SNHLY and CDR2 FYNNEI. Between the trimmed V and J ends, which lost 3 bases and 2 bases, there was a span of 8 bases. The CDR3 spans 13 residues. The CDR3 coding sequence is TGTGCCAGCAGTGACGCACAGGCCTACGAGCAGTACTTC. It specifies CASSDAQAYEQYF.

This sequence joins TRBV7-2 and TRBJ2-1, with a tentative D call TRBD1 (5 bases). Deletions cut 5 bases from V and 2 bases from J, with 10 bases between. CDR1 and CDR2 (germline): SGHTA, FQGNSA. The CDR3 is 14 amino acids. CDR3 in DNA: TGTGCCAGCAGCCCCCGACAGACCTACAATGAGCAGTTCTTC. It yields the protein CASSPRQTYNEQFF.

The genes are TRBV10-1 and TRBJ2-7; TRBD1 might be the D (6 bases). Germline V lookup: CDR1 WNHNN, CDR2 SYGVQD (reference sequence). The CDR3 runs 11 residues. With 9 bases removed from V and 2 bases from J, the gap between germline ends came to 8 bases. The CDR3 loop reads CASGTTYEQYF. The DNA of the CDR3 is TGCGCCAGTGGGACAACCTACGAGCAGTACTTC.

The chain recombines TRBV5-6 with TRBJ1-3; D is ambiguous. This CDR3 has 14 residues. Germline V CDR1 and CDR2: SGHDT, YYEEEE. The ends were cut back, 0 bases at V and 0 bases at J, with 4 bases in the middle. Here the CDR3 DNA reads TGTGCCAGCAGCTTGGGGAACTCTGGAAACACCATATATTTT. It codes for CASSLGNSGNTIYF.

The V and J genes are TRBV7-2 and TRBJ1-1; 9 bases map to TRBD1. The CDR3 sequence is 17 residues long. Unmatched junction bases numbered 9, after V lost 3 bases and J lost 1 base. Germline V gives CDR1 SGHTA, CDR2 FQGNSA. The CDR3 region is CASSFIPGTGRNTEAFF. In nucleotides, the CDR3 is TGTGCCAGCAGCTTTATACCCGGGACAGGGAGGAACACTGAAGCTTTCTTT.

The chain carries TRBV19 and TRBJ1-1; TRBD1 might be the D (6 bases). V was cut by 6 bases and J by 4 bases, with 21 bases left in between. This CDR3 is built from 16 residues. Germline V lookup: CDR1 LNHDA, CDR2 SQIVND (reference sequence). Here the CDR3 reads CASRMQGPRTSTEAFF. The DNA of the CDR3 is TGTGCCAGTAGAATGCAGGGGCCTAGGACGTCCACTGAAGCTTTCTTT.

J is TRBJ1-2 and V is TRBV5-1; unclear D gene. Germline V gene data show CDR1 as SGHRS and CDR2 as YFSETQ. The V and J ends lost 0 bases and 7 bases respectively, with 13 bases between them. The CDR3 extends over 14 amino acids. Written as DNA, the CDR3 is TGCGCCAGCAGCTTGGCAGAGGGTCTGGGTGGCTACACCTTC. This gives the protein CASSLAEGLGGYTF.

Only a few counts were recorded for this clone. This chain links TRBV6-2 or TRBV6-3 with TRBJ1-2; a possible D gene is TRBD1 (5 bases). The CDR3 is 13 amino acids. From germline, CDR1 is MNHEY and CDR2 SVGEGT. V lost 2 bases, J lost 7 bases, and 11 bases lay in between. The CDR3 is CASSYTGNGGYTF. CDR3 bases: TGTGCCAGCAGTTACACAGGCAACGGTGGCTACACCTTC.

For the CDR3, the DNA is TGTGCCAGCACCTCTAGGGAAGGGCGAGATGAGCAGTTCTTC. It yields the protein CASTSREGRDEQFF. V gene TRBV2 combines with J gene TRBJ2-1; unclear D gene. With 7 bases removed from V and 8 bases from J, the gap between germline ends came to 18 bases. The CDR3 length is 14 residues. The germline V gene has CDR1 SNHLY and CDR2 FYNNEI.

V usage is TRBV24-1 and J usage is TRBJ2-3; D gene uncertain. Germline CDR1 and CDR2: KGHDR and SFDVKD. Trimming removed 3 bases from V and 0 bases from J, with 3 bases in between. The CDR3 is made up of 13 amino acids. CDR3 residues: CATSDPSTDTQYF. CDR3 bases: TGTGCCACCAGTGATCCTAGCACAGATACGCAGTATTTT.

This chain connects TRBV6-5 to TRBJ1-5; D is unresolved. The CDR3 extends over 15 amino acids. Looked up from germline, CDR1 is MNHEY and CDR2 is SVGAGI. Trimming took off 2 bases at V and 2 bases at J, with 10 bases between the two ends. The chain's CDR3 is CASSYAGNGNQPQHF. The CDR3 DNA reads TGTGCCAGCAGTTACGCCGGAAACGGCAATCAGCCCCAGCATTTT.

The chain recombines TRBV30 with TRBJ1-4; D is unresolved. The CDR3 runs 11 residues. Germline assignment: CDR1 GTSNPN and CDR2 SVGIG (reference sequence). The V end lost 2 bases, the J end lost 10 bases, and 8 bases lay between the germline ends. In DNA, the CDR3 is TGTGCCTGGAGTAGAGAGGGAAAACTGTTTTTT. It codes for CAWSREGKLFF.

The gene calls are TRBV29-1 and TRBJ2-1; unclear D gene. Between the trimmed V and J ends, which lost 6 bases and 7 bases, there was a span of 16 bases. This CDR3 has 13 residues. Per the germline V gene, CDR1 is SQVTM and CDR2 is ANQGSEA. CDR3 sequence: CSVLTPGRNEQFF. The CDR3 DNA sequence: TGCAGCGTCCTGACCCCAGGCCGGAATGAGCAGTTCTTC.

The rearrangement joins TRBV6-5 to TRBJ2-7; D is ambiguous. The CDR3 sequence is 14 residues long. The germline V and J ends were trimmed by 7 bases and 2 bases, with 15 bases remaining between them. The germline V gene encodes CDR1 MNHEY and CDR2 SVGAGI. The CDR3 here is CASTRQKGPYEQYF. CDR3 nucleotide sequence: TGTGCCAGCACTCGGCAGAAAGGGCCCTACGAGCAGTACTTC.

The count of this clone is one. This chain connects TRBV7-2 to TRBJ2-3, with a tentative D call TRBD2 (5 bases). The ends were cut back, 5 bases at V and 2 bases at J, with 8 bases in the middle. The germline V gene encodes CDR1 SGHTA and CDR2 FQGNSA. The CDR3 runs to 13 residues. The CDR3 bases are TGTGCCAGCAGCACGAGGGTCACAGATACGCAGTATTTT. The encoded protein is CASSTRVTDTQYF.

The CDR3 DNA reads as TGCGCCAGCAGCCGCACAGGGGGCTATGGCTACACCTTC. Translation gives CASSRTGGYGYTF. The rearrangement uses TRBV4-3 and TRBJ1-2; 8 bases fit TRBD1. Germline CDR1 LGHNA, CDR2 YSLEER. V dropped 4 bases and J dropped 4; count of bases not matched to a gene: 2. This CDR3 spans 13 amino acids.

The count of this clone is one. CDR3 in amino acids: CASSAPRQGYDTQYF. The CDR3, as DNA: TGTGCCAGTAGTGCGCCCCGACAGGGATATGATACGCAGTATTTT. The chain carries TRBV19 and TRBJ2-3; 7 bases map to TRBD1. There are 15 residues in the CDR3. Germline V gene data show CDR1 as LNHDA and CDR2 as SQIVND (reference sequence). Trimming took 5 bases from V and 6 from J; bases not matched to a gene: 11.

This chain connects TRBV7-2 to TRBJ2-3; TRBD2 might be the D (5 bases). Germline V gene sequence: CDR1 SGHTA, CDR2 FQGNSA. The CDR3 contains 14 residues. V was trimmed by 1 base and J by 3 bases, leaving 8 bases between them. In nucleotides, the CDR3 is TGTGCCAGCAGCTTAGATGCGGGTACAGATACGCAGTATTTT. Its protein product is CASSLDAGTDTQYF.